This T cell receptor (beta chain) was captured in a study of blood T cell repertoires in COVID-19 (dated by TCRdb to about 2020). Regarding the complete study: Samples from collaborators originated in the United States, Italy and Spain and spanned both the acute and convalescent phases of COVID-19. The prospective study material was composed of cDNA or gDNA derived from T cells, B-cell-depleted T cells, or PBMCs. The dataset comprised deeply sampled blood TCRbeta repertoires from subjects exposed to, actively infected with, or recovered from COVID-19. A freely available public database, intended as a resource for researchers studying the immune response to SARS-CoV-2, is where the repertoires were released. The samples were drawn from the first 160 participants of the ongoing ImmuneRACE study and from 950 to 1,500 subjects provided by 6 global collaborators. A de-identified subject ID, COVID-19 status, age in years and sex were almost always included in the sample metadata. Where available, HLA class I and class II types were taken from metadata supplied by the sample provider and were not determined by assay-based typing. Study-level results and caveats: The amount of clinical and demographic metadata varied by source and participant and was provided uncurated.

For this clone: The clone's antigen remains unknown. No base qualities exist here, and no much larger clone lies one base off it.

At one collaborating source in Seattle, patients were enrolled during active infection and were followed longitudinally through the course of disease. Each collaborating institution followed its own protocols to collect whole blood in K2EDTA tubes. Collaborator samples were shipped for TCRbeta analysis as frozen whole blood, isolated PBMCs, or DNA extracted from either sample type. TCRbeta CDR3 regions were amplified from genomic DNA using the immunoSEQ Assay, a bias-controlled multiplex PCR. In the paper's pipeline: Nucleated cell counts per sample were estimated from amplification of reference gene primers within the assay. Sequence reads were collapsed and filtered to measure the absolute abundance of every unique TCRbeta CDR3 rearrangement. Productive Simpson clonality was computed per sample as the square root of Simpson's diversity index over productive rearrangements. The immuneACCESS repertoire file appears here via TCRdb, limited to in-frame rearrangements. These files lack a portion of the clones; in checked studies, under half of the deficit traces to unresolved V genes, and the cause of the others is not known. V and J calls and clone size are given by that table; D and trimming were obtained from the DNA. In this sample the table shows about 95,000 clones, about four fifths of which occur a single time. The top ten clonotypes cover 4% to 6% of the sample.

The sequence was obtained from a man of 80 years or more with COVID-19, enrolled during active disease. Sequencing used peripheral blood.

The sequence in DNA is TGTGCCAGCAGCTTAACGTGGGAGACTAGCGGACTGTATTTT. It specifies CASSLTWETSGLYF. The rearrangement combines TRBV7-3 with TRBJ2-3, and 9 junctional nucleotides match TRBD2. The germline V gene encodes CDR1 SGHTA and CDR2 FQGTGA. Germline trimming: 0 bases from V, 14 bases from J; junction bases outside gene matches: 9. Spanning cysteine to phenylalanine, the CDR3 consists of 14 amino acids. Left in the record is the CDR3 DNA by itself, 42 bases read in frame from the first base.